This TCR beta chain is from a study of molecular identifiers for immune sequencing clone quantification. Using its own MiXCR run on the PCR reads, TCRdb lists one record per CDR3 protein. There are 350,000 or so distinct CDR3 sequences in the sample; 20% to 25% occur only once, and 0.81% lies in the top ten. Germline loops: CDR1 MNHEY, CDR2 SVGAGI. The CDR3 is 13 residues long. General study points: Among one million naive cells, spiked Jurkat TCR RNA from a single cell was reportedly detectable. Identical TCR molecules that share a barcode could lead to an underestimation of highly expanded clone sizes.

A CD8+CD4-CCR7+CD45RA+ phenotype served as the sorting definition for naive CD8 T cells. Turning to this clonotype: Antigen specificity is unknown. Since a much larger clone is just one base distant, this may be a read error.

The specimen was naive CD8+ T cells from blood, with Jurkat cell RNA spiked in. This sample's subset: FACS-sorted CD8+CD4-CCR7+CD45RA+ naive T cells. The chain uses TRBV6-5 and TRBJ2-7; D call uncertain. This TCR came from a human donor in good health. Some libraries in this study had Jurkat cell RNA spiked in. This CDR3 is CVSSPPVGNEQYF. The CDR3 DNA sequence: TGTGTCAGCAGTCCCCCAGTAGGGAACGAGCAGTACTTC.